This T cell receptor (beta chain) emerged from a study of blood T cell repertoires in COVID-19. Method: immunoSEQ multiplex PCR; TCRdb's copy keeps in-frame clones and lacks some. In the table there are around 100,000 clones, approximately 83% of which are singletons. The ends were cut back, 0 bases at V and 5 bases at J, with 18 bases in the middle. This CDR3 comprises 17 residues. Per germline, CDR1 LNHNV and CDR2 YYDKDF (reference sequence). The V gene is TRBV15, the J gene TRBJ2-3; a possible D gene is TRBD1 (5 bases). Sequences were obtained from peripheral blood. The receptor comes from a woman in her 70s with acute or convalescent COVID-19. In nucleotides, the CDR3 is TGTGCCACCAGCAGAGATTATGAGTACAAGGGGATAGATACGCAGTATTTT. It translates to CATSRDYEYKGIDTQYF.